Reported below is one T cell receptor beta chain. As originally analysed: Scientists estimated how many nucleated cells there were by amplifying reference gene primers. This table comes from immunoSEQ multiplex PCR, and its TCRdb copy is limited to in-frame clones, with some not included. The V and J calls and clone size were taken over from that table, and D and trimming were inferred from the DNA. The sample holds roughly 170,000 clones, approximately 87% seen once. The record originates from a study of blood T cell repertoires in COVID-19. The wider study: The samples span acute and convalescent COVID-19 from the United States, Italy and Spain. Sample material is recorded as cDNA or gDNA derived from T cells, B-cell-depleted T cells, or PBMCs.

CDR3 size: 18 residues. The V segment lost 1 base and the J segment 0 bases; nucleotides outside the gene matches: 10. Germline V gene data show CDR1 as SGHKS and CDR2 as YYEKEE (reference sequence). This chain links TRBV5-5 with TRBJ1-3; 7 bases line up with TRBD1. Source material: peripheral blood. This TCR derives from a man between 65 and 85 years old with active or convalescent COVID-19. DNA for the CDR3: TGTGCCAGCAGCTTGATTACGGGACAGCCTGTCTCTGGAAACACCATATATTTT. This codes for CASSLITGQPVSGNTIYF.